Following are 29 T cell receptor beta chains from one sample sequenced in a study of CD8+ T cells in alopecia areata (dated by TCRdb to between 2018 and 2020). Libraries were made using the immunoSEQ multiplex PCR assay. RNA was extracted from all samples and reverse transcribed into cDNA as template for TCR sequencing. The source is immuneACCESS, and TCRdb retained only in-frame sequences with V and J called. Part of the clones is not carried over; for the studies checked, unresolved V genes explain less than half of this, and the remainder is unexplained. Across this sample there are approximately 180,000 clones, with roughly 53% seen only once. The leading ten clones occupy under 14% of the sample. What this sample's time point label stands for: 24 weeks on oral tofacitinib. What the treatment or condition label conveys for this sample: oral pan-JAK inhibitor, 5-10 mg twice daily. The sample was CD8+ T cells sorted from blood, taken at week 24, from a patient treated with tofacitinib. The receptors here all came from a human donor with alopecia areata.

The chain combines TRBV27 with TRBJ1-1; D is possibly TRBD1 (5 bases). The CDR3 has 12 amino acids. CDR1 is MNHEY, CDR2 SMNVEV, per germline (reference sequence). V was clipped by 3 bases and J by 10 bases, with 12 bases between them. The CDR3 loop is CASSFVGQAAFF. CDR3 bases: TGTGCCAGCAGTTTTGTAGGACAAGCAGCTTTCTTT.

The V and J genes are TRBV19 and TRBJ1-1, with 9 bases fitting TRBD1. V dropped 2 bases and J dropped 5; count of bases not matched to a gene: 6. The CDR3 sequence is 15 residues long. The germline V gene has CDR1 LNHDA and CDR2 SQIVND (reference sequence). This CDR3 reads CASSISGQGATEAFF. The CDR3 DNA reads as TGTGCCAGTAGTATATCGGGACAGGGCGCGACTGAAGCTTTCTTT.

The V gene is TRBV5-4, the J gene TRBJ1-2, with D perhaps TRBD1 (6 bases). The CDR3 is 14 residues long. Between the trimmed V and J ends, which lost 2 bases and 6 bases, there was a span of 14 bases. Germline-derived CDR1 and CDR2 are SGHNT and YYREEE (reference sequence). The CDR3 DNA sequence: TGTGCCAGCAGCTTTGATGATGGGGGCGATGGCTACACCTTC. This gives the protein CASSFDDGGDGYTF.

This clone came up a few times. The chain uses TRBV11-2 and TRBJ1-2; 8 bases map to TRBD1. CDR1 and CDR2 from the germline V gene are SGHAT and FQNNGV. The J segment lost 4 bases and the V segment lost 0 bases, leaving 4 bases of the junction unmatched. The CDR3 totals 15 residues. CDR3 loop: CASSLEQGAGYGYTF. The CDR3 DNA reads TGTGCCAGCAGCTTAGAGCAGGGGGCCGGCTATGGCTACACCTTC.

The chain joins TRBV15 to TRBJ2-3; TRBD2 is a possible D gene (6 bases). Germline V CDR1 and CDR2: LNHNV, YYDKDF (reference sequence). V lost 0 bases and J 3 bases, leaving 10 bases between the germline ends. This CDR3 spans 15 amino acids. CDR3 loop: CATSRDRGRTDTQYF. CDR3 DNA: TGTGCCACCAGCAGAGATCGGGGGAGAACAGATACGCAGTATTTT.

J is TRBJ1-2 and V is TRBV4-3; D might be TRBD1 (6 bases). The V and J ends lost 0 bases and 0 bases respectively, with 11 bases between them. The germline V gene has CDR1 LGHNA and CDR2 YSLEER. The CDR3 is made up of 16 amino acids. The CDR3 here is CASSQDFGTSNYGYTF. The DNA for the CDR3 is TGCGCCAGCAGCCAAGATTTCGGGACATCTAACTATGGCTACACCTTC.

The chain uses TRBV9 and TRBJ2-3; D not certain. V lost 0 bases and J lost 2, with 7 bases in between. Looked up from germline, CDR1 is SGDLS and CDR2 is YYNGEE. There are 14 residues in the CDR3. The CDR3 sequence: CASSVDRTTDTQYF. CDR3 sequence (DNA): TGTGCCAGCAGCGTAGACCGTACCACAGATACGCAGTATTTT.

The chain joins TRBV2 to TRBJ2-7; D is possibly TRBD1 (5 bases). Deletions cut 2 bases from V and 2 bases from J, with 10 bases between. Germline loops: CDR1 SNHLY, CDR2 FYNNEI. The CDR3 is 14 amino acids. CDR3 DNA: TGTGCCAGCAGTGAAACGACAGAGACCTACGAGCAGTACTTC. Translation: CASSETTETYEQYF.

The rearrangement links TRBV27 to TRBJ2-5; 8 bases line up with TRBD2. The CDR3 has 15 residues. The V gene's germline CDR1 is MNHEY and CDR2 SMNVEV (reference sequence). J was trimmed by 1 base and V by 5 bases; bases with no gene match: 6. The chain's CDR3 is CASSPIAGFQETQYF. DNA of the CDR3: TGTGCCAGCAGTCCCATAGCGGGATTCCAAGAGACCCAGTACTTC.

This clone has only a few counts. CDR3 nucleotide sequence: TGTGCCAGCAGTGAAGGGACAGGGGTTAACGGGGAGCTGTTTTTT. Translating gives CASSEGTGVNGELFF. The rearrangement joins TRBV2 to TRBJ2-2, with TRBD1 matching 9 bases. CDR1 and CDR2 (germline): SNHLY, FYNNEI. The ends lost 1 base at V and 7 bases at J; junction bases unmatched: 4. The CDR3 covers 15 residues.

CDR3 DNA: TGTGCCAGCTCACCTGACAGGGACGGGGAGCTGTTTTTT. As protein: CASSPDRDGELFF. The rearrangement links TRBV18 to TRBJ2-2; TRBD1 matches 7 bases. CDR1 and CDR2 (germline): KGHSH, LQKENI. V was pared by 3 bases and J by 7 bases, with 2 bases of the junction left unmatched. CDR3 length equals 13 residues.

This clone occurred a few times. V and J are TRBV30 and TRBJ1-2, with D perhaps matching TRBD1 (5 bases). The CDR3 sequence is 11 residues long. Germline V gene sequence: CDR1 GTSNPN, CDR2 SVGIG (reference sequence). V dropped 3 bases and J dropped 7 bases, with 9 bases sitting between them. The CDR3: CAWRGPSGYTF. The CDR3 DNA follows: TGTGCCTGGAGGGGGCCCTCTGGCTACACCTTC.

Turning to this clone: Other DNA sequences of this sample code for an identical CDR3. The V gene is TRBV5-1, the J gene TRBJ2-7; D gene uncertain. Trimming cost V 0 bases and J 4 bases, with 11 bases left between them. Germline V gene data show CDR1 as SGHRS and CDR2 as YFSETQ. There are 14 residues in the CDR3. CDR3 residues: CASSLGLGSYEQYF. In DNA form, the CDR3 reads TGCGCCAGCAGCTTGGGGCTCGGTTCTTACGAGCAGTACTTC.

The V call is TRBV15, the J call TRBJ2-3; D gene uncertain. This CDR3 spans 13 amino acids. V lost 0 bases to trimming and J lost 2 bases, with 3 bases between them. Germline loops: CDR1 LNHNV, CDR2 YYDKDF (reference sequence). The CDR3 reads CATSRDYTDTQYF. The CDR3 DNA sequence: TGTGCCACCAGCAGAGATTACACAGATACGCAGTATTTT.

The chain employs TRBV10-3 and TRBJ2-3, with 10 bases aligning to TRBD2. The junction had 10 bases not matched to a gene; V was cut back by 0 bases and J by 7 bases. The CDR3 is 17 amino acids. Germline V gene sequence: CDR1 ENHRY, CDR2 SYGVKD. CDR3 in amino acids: CAISESIGSGGTNTQYF. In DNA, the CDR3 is TGTGCCATCAGTGAGTCGATAGGTAGCGGGGGGACCAATACGCAGTATTTT.

CDR3: CASSLGLDPYYEQYF. The CDR3 DNA reads TGTGCCAGCAGCTTAGGGTTGGACCCCTACTACGAGCAGTACTTC. V is TRBV7-2 and J is TRBJ2-7; no firm D call. The ends were cut back, 1 base at V and 3 bases at J, with 13 bases in the middle. The CDR3 runs 15 residues. Germline CDR1 SGHTA, CDR2 FQGNSA.

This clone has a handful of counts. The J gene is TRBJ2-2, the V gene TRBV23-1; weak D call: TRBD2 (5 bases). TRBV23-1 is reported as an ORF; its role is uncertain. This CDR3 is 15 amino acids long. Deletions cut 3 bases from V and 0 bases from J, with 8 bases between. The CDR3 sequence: CASSQTGTNTGELFF. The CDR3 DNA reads TGCGCCAGCAGTCAGACGGGGACGAACACCGGGGAGCTGTTTTTT.

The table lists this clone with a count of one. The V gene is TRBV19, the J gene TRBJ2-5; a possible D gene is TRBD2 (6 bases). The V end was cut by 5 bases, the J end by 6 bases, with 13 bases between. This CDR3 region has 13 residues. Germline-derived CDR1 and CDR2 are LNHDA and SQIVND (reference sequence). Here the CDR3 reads CASSGSGGKTQYF. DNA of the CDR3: TGTGCCAGTAGTGGTTCCGGGGGAAAGACCCAGTACTTC.

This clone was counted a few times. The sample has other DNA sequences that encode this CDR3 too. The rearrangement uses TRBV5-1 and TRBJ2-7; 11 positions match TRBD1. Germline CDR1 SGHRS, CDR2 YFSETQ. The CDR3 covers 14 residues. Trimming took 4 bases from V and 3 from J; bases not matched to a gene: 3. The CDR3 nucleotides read TGCGCCAGCAGCCCCGGGACAGGGGGCTACGAGCAGTACTTC. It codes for CASSPGTGGYEQYF.

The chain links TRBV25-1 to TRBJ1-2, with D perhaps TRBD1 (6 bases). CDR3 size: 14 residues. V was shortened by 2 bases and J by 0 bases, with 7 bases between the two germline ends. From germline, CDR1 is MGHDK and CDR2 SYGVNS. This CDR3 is CASSEAGANYGYTF. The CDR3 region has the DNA TGTGCCAGCAGTGAAGCAGGGGCTAACTATGGCTACACCTTC.

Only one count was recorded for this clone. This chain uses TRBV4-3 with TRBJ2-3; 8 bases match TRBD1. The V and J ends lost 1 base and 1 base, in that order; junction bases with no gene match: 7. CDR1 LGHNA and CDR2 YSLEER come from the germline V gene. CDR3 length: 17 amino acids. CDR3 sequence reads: CASSQGFGTGRTDTQYF. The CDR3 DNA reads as TGCGCCAGCAGCCAAGGATTCGGGACAGGTCGCACAGATACGCAGTATTTT.

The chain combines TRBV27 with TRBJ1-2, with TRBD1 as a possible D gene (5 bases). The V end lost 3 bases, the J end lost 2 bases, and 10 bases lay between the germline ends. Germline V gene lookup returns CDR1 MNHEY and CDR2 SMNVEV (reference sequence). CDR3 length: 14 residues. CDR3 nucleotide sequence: TGTGCCAGCAGTTTCTCGGGGGACAACTATGGCTACACCTTC. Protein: CASSFSGDNYGYTF.

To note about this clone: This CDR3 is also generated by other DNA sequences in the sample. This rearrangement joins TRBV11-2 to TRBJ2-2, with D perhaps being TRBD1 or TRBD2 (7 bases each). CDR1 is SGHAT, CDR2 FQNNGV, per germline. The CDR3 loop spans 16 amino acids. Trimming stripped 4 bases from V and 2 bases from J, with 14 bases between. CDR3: CASSSPGGANTGELFF. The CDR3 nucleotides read TGTGCCAGCAGCTCCCCAGGGGGGGCAAACACCGGGGAGCTGTTTTTT.

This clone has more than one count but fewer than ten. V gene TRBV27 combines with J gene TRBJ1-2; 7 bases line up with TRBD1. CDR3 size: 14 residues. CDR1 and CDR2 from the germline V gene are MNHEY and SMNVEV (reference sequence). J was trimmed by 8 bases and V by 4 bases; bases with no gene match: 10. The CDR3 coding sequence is TGTGCCAGCAGTTCATCGACAGGGAGGGAAGGCTACACCTTC. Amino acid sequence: CASSSSTGREGYTF.

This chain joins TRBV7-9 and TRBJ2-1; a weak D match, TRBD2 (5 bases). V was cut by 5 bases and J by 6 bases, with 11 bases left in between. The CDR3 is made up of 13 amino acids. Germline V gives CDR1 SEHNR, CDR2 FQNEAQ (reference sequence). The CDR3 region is CASSIGRGNEQFF. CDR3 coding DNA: TGTGCCAGCAGCATAGGCCGGGGCAATGAGCAGTTCTTC. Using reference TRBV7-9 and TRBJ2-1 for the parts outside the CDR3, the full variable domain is DTGVSQNPRHKITKRGQNVTFRCDPISEHNRLYWYRQTLGQGPEFLTYFQNEAQLEKSRLLSDRFSAERPKGSFSTLEIQRTEQGDSAMYLCASSIGRGNEQFFGPGTRLTVL.

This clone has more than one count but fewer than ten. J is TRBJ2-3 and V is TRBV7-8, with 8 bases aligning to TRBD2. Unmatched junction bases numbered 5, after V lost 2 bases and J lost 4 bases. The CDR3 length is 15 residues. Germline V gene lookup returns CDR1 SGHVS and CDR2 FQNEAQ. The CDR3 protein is CASSLSGGGSDTQYF. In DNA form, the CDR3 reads TGTGCCAGCAGCTTAAGCGGCGGGGGGTCAGATACGCAGTATTTT. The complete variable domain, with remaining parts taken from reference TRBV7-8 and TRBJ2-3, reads GAGVSQSPRYKVAKRGQDVALRCDPISGHVSLFWYQQALGQGPEFLTYFQNEAQLDKSGLPSDRFFAERPEGSVSTLKIQRTQQEDSAVYLCASSLSGGGSDTQYFGPGTRLTVL.

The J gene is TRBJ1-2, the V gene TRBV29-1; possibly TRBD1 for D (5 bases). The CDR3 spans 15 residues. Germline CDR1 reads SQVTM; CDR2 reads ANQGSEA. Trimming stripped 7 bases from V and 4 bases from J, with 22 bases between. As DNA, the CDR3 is TGCAGCGCTACAGCGTGGGGGGAGGAGGGCTATGGCTACACCTTC. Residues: CSATAWGEEGYGYTF.

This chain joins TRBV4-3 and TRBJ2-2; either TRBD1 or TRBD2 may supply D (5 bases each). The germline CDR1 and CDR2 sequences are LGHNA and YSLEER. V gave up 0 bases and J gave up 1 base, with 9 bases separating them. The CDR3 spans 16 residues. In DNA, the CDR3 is TGCGCCAGCAGCCAAGATGGGACCGGGAACACCGGGGAGCTGTTTTTT. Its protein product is CASSQDGTGNTGELFF.

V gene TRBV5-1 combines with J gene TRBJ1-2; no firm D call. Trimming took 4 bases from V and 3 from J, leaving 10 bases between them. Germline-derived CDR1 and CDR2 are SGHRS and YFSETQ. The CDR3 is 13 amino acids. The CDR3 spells CASSDNSDYGYTF. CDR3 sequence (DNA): TGCGCCAGCAGCGACAACTCGGACTATGGCTACACCTTC.